The 26 T cell receptor beta chains presented below share a single source sample, sequenced in a study of shared clonotypes between healthy human individuals. Some clones are missing from TCRdb's copy, which holds only in-frame ones; the method was immunoSEQ multiplex PCR. The table includes 450,000 to 650,000 clones, just over 75% detected once. The sequenced sample consisted of PBMCs. The receptors were sampled from a woman in her thirties or forties in good health. Some clones in this sample may be carry-over from other donors' samples.

V usage is TRBV28 and J usage is TRBJ1-2, with D hard to call. From germline, CDR1 is MDHEN and CDR2 SYDVKM. The V end was cut by 5 bases, the J end by 4 bases, with 23 bases between. The CDR3 spans 17 residues. The CDR3 region has the DNA TGTGCCAGCAGTCCACTGAGAAGCAGACGACTTCTCTATGGCTACACCTTC. The encoded protein is CASSPLRSRRLLYGYTF.

This chain uses TRBV9 with TRBJ2-2; no definite D call. Trimming stripped 0 bases from V and 0 bases from J, with 12 bases between. Germline CDR1 SGDLS, CDR2 YYNGEE. CDR3 size: 17 residues. CDR3: CASSVDPRRANTGELFF. The DNA of the CDR3 is TGTGCCAGCAGCGTAGACCCCCGAAGGGCGAACACCGGGGAGCTGTTTTTT.

This clone has only a few counts. The chain joins TRBV29-1 to TRBJ1-4; no reliable D call. The V end lost 1 base, the J end lost 5 bases, and 14 bases lay between the germline ends. This CDR3 contains 15 residues. Germline CDR1 SQVTM, CDR2 ANQGSEA. In DNA form, the CDR3 reads TGCAGCGTTGAAGCCCAATGGGGTCCGAATGAAAAACTGTTTTTT. The encoded protein is CSVEAQWGPNEKLFF.

The chain couples TRBV27 to TRBJ2-7, with 9 bases matching TRBD2. Unmatched junction bases numbered 8, after V lost 3 bases and J lost 5 bases. There are 15 residues in the CDR3. Per germline, CDR1 MNHEY and CDR2 SMNVEV (reference sequence). The CDR3 sequence is CASSLEASGNDEQYF. The CDR3 DNA reads TGTGCCAGCAGTTTGGAGGCTAGCGGGAACGACGAGCAGTACTTC.

A word on this clone: The same CDR3 can be traced to other DNA sequences in this sample. This chain connects TRBV14 to TRBJ2-5; D might be TRBD1 (5 bases). V was trimmed by 4 bases and J by 1 base, leaving 7 bases between them. Germline CDR1 and CDR2: SGHDN and FVKESK. The CDR3 sequence is 13 residues long. CDR3 amino acids: CASSRGLQETQYF. The DNA of the CDR3 is TGTGCCAGCAGCCGGGGCCTCCAAGAGACCCAGTACTTC.

V usage is TRBV30 and J usage is TRBJ2-7; D may match TRBD1 or TRBD2 (6 bases each). Germline CDR1 and CDR2: GTSNPN and SVGIG (reference sequence). The CDR3 is made up of 13 amino acids. V was clipped by 3 bases and J by 5 bases, with 14 bases between them. The CDR3 protein is CAWRRGVQDEQYF. The CDR3 DNA is TGTGCCTGGAGGAGGGGGGTCCAGGACGAGCAGTACTTC.

The rearrangement links TRBV28 to TRBJ1-1, with 12 bases fitting TRBD1. The CDR3 contains 17 residues. CDR1 and CDR2 from the germline V gene are MDHEN and SYDVKM. With V trimmed by 2 bases and J by 6 bases, 10 bases remained unmatched. CDR3 amino acids: CASSLGYGTGGVPEAFF. The DNA for the CDR3 is TGTGCCAGCAGTTTAGGCTACGGGACAGGGGGCGTACCTGAAGCTTTCTTT.

The chain carries TRBV7-3 and TRBJ2-1, with D tentatively TRBD2 (5 bases). CDR1 is SGHTA, CDR2 FQGTGA, per germline. This CDR3 has 13 amino acids. Trimming stripped 5 bases from V and 8 bases from J, with 13 bases between. This CDR3 reads CASSRSARDEQFF. CDR3 bases: TGTGCCAGCAGCCGTAGCGCTAGGGATGAGCAGTTCTTC. The full variable domain, in which reference TRBV7-3 and TRBJ2-1 provide the parts outside the CDR3, is GAGVSQTPSNKVTEKGKYVELRCDPISGHTALYWYRQSLGQGPEFLIYFQGTGAADDSGLPNDRFFAVRPEGSVSTLKIQRTERGDSAVYLCASSRSARDEQFFGPGTRLTVL.

As concerns this clone: Sequence at one end of the junction differs from germline and may be a read error. The same CDR3 can be traced to other DNA sequences in this sample. The rearrangement links TRBV2 to TRBJ1-5; TRBD1 might be the D (6 bases). There are 13 residues in the CDR3. Germline-derived CDR1 and CDR2 are SNHLY and FYNNEI. CDR3 bases: TGTGCCAGCACAGTGGGGGGCAATCAGCCCCAGCACTTT. Protein product: CASTVGGNQPQHF.

The genes are TRBV30 and TRBJ2-1, with 8 bases that match TRBD2. The CDR3 is 15 residues long. Germline assignment: CDR1 GTSNPN and CDR2 SVGIG (reference sequence). V shed 0 bases, J shed 4 bases, and the junction held 5 bases outside the gene matches. In DNA, the CDR3 is TGTGCCTGGAGTGTACAGTTAGCGGGGTACAATGAGCAGTTCTTC. Translated, it gives CAWSVQLAGYNEQFF. Drawing the rest from reference TRBV30 and TRBJ2-1, the complete variable domain is SQTIHQWPATLVQPVGSPLSLECTVEGTSNPNLYWYRQAAGRGLQLLFYSVGIGQISSEVPQNLSASRPQDRQFILSSKKLLLSDSGFYLCAWSVQLAGYNEQFFGPGTRLTVL.

As to this clone: A much larger clone sits a single nucleotide away, making a read error possible. Other DNA sequences in the sample encode the same CDR3. This chain joins TRBV28 and TRBJ2-5; D not certain. Germline V gene lookup returns CDR1 MDHEN and CDR2 SYDVKM. The CDR3 has 13 residues. This chain's CDR3 is CASSFERQETQYF. The CDR3, as DNA: TGTGCAAGCAGTTTCGAGAGACAAGAGACCCAGTACTTC.

This chain uses TRBV28 with TRBJ2-1, with D hard to call. V lost 10 bases to trimming and J lost 4 bases, with 17 bases between them. The length of the CDR3 is 14 residues. The germline V gene encodes CDR1 MDHEN and CDR2 SYDVKM. The DNA for the CDR3 is TGTGCCACCCACCTTGACTTCGCTTACAATGAGCAGTTCTTC. It specifies CATHLDFAYNEQFF.

In this sample, this clone turned up a few times. The rearrangement uses TRBV18 and TRBJ2-2; TRBD2 is a possible D gene (6 bases). CDR3 length equals 19 residues. Trimming removed 6 bases from V and 3 bases from J, with 26 bases in between. Germline CDR1 KGHSH, CDR2 LQKENI. The CDR3 sequence: CASSPKSGSPAEDTGELFF. The CDR3 DNA follows: TGTGCCAGCTCGCCAAAAAGCGGGTCCCCAGCGGAGGACACCGGGGAGCTGTTTTTT.

The sample holds a few counts of this clone. The V and J genes are TRBV5-1 and TRBJ2-7, with TRBD1 as a possible D gene (6 bases). CDR3 length: 15 residues. Trimming removed 5 bases from V and 0 bases from J, with 15 bases in between. From germline, CDR1 is SGHRS and CDR2 YFSETQ. CDR3 in DNA: TGCGCCAGCAGACAAGGGACACCGAGCTCCTACGAGCAGTACTTC. Protein: CASRQGTPSSYEQYF.

CDR3 in DNA: TGTGCCAGCAGTTTAGCAACCTTGGGGACCGGGGAGCTGTTTTTT. Residues: CASSLATLGTGELFF. The chain recombines TRBV27 with TRBJ2-2; D gene uncertain. This CDR3 is built from 15 residues. Germline-derived CDR1 and CDR2 are MNHEY and SMNVEV (reference sequence). V gave up 2 bases and J gave up 5 bases, with 12 bases separating them.

The chain has TRBV7-9 and TRBJ2-1; a possible D gene is TRBD2 (5 bases). Germline CDR1 reads SEHNR; CDR2 reads FQNEAQ (reference sequence). Trimming stripped 2 bases from V and 14 bases from J, with 13 bases between. The CDR3 covers 12 residues. The CDR3 protein is CASSLLGLAKFF. The CDR3, as DNA: TGTGCCAGCAGCTTATTAGGGCTAGCTAAGTTCTTC.

This sequence joins TRBV7-2 and TRBJ2-5, with D unclear. Matching the DNA end better, TRBJ2-7 makes the J call doubtful. Germline V lookup: CDR1 SGHTA, CDR2 FQGNSA. The CDR3 contains 13 residues. The CDR3 is CASSLANSDEQYF. CDR3 nucleotide sequence: TGTGCCAGCAGCTTAGCGAATTCGGACGAGCAGTACTTC.

The chain joins TRBV30 to TRBJ2-7, with D possibly TRBD1 on 6 matching bases. With 5 bases removed from V and 5 bases from J, the gap between germline ends came to 19 bases. CDR1 is GTSNPN and CDR2 is SVGIG in the germline V gene (reference sequence). The CDR3 totals 14 residues. CDR3 DNA sequence: TGTGCCTGGTGCGTAGGGGGAAGGCTTGACGAGCAGTACTTC. Translated: CAWCVGGRLDEQYF.

The chain employs TRBV7-8 and TRBJ2-7; 10 bases are a match to TRBD2. The J segment lost 2 bases and the V segment lost 5 bases, leaving 12 bases of the junction unmatched. Per the germline V gene, CDR1 is SGHVS and CDR2 is FQNEAQ. CDR3 length: 17 residues. CDR3 in amino acids: CASSPTSGIRAAYEQYF. CDR3 bases: TGTGCCAGCAGCCCAACTAGCGGGATCCGGGCGGCCTACGAGCAGTACTTC.

Of note for this clone: Being one base from a much bigger clone, this may be a read error. The rearrangement uses TRBV28 and TRBJ2-7; no clear D. This CDR3 has 10 amino acids. Germline lookup yields CDR1 MDHEN and CDR2 SYDVKM. The V and J ends lost 4 bases and 3 bases respectively, with 1 base between them. The CDR3 here is CASSYYEQYF. CDR3 in DNA: TGTGCCAGCAGTTACTACGAGCAGTACTTC.

The CDR3: CASSPTGQYF. For the CDR3, the DNA is TGTGCCAGCAGCCCCACGGGGCAGTACTTC. The chain carries TRBV4-2 and TRBJ2-7; D is ambiguous. V was pared by 4 bases and J by 9 bases, with 7 bases between. The CDR3 has 10 amino acids. Germline CDR1 LGHNA, CDR2 YNFKEQ.

The CDR3 here is CASSSPTSGPYNEQFF. The CDR3 DNA reads TGTGCCAGCAGCTCACCAACTAGCGGGCCTTACAATGAGCAGTTCTTC. The genes are TRBV5-4 and TRBJ2-1; 9 bases map to TRBD2. CDR3 length: 16 residues. V was clipped by 3 bases and J by 4 bases; unmatched bases: 8. Per the germline V gene, CDR1 is SGHNT and CDR2 is YYREEE (reference sequence).

There are a few counts of this clone. The V call is TRBV4-2, the J call TRBJ2-2; TRBD1 agrees at 8 bases. The CDR3 extends over 16 amino acids. CDR1 and CDR2 from the germline V gene are LGHNA and YNFKEQ. After removal of 0 bases from V and 7 bases from J, the junction contained 7 bases not matched to a gene. CDR3 in DNA: TGTGCCAGCAGCCAAGATGGGCCAGGGGGCAACGGGGAGCTGTTTTTT. Protein sequence: CASSQDGPGGNGELFF.

V is TRBV7-6 and J is TRBJ1-1; D ambiguous. CDR1 and CDR2 from the germline V gene are SGHVS and FNYEAQ. Trimming removed 1 base at V and 0 bases at J, with 12 bases between. The CDR3 is made up of 16 amino acids. The DNA for the CDR3 is TGTGCCAGCAGCTTAGTCTTTGGCGGGGTGAACACTGAAGCTTTCTTT. Its translation is CASSLVFGGVNTEAFF.

In its sample, this clone was seen once. The chain carries TRBV14 and TRBJ2-2; D possibly corresponds to TRBD2 (6 bases). The CDR3 extends over 16 amino acids. The V gene's germline CDR1 is SGHDN and CDR2 FVKESK. The V end was cut by 0 bases, the J end by 1 base, with 9 bases between. CDR3 DNA: TGTGCCAGCAGCCAAGAATTGCGGGAGAACACCGGGGAGCTGTTTTTT. It is translated as CASSQELRENTGELFF.

The rearrangement links TRBV28 to TRBJ1-1; D not certain. The V gene's germline CDR1 is MDHEN and CDR2 SYDVKM. V was cut by 5 bases and J by 5 bases, with 18 bases left in between. CDR3 length: 15 amino acids. The CDR3 protein is CASSDPRGGWTEAFF. DNA of the CDR3: TGTGCCAGCAGTGACCCCCGGGGAGGTTGGACTGAAGCTTTCTTT.